This TCR beta chain stems from a study of control samples from healthy donors and cancer patients (dated by TCRdb to 2018 to 2021). From cysteine to phenylalanine, the CDR3 is 16 amino acids long. Of note for this clone: Its binding antigen is unknown. It is unclear where the CDR3 begins or ends on the DNA, so no DNA is shown, and the CDR3 is as TCRdb lists it.

The protocol used for the library was the immunoSEQ multiplex PCR assay. TCRdb carries this immuneACCESS record with in-frame sequences only. Its versions omit some clonotypes, under half of them owing to an unresolved V gene in the studies checked, with the rest unexplained. The sample yields some 150,000 clones; about nine tenths were counted once. The ten largest account for about 1.6% of the sample. The sample comprised blood. This clonotype was sampled from a woman younger than 45 in good health. The V and J segments used are TRBV7-5 and TRBJ2-1. TRBV7-5 is recorded as a pseudogene. The CDR3 corresponds to CARSLVGGGSYNEQFF.